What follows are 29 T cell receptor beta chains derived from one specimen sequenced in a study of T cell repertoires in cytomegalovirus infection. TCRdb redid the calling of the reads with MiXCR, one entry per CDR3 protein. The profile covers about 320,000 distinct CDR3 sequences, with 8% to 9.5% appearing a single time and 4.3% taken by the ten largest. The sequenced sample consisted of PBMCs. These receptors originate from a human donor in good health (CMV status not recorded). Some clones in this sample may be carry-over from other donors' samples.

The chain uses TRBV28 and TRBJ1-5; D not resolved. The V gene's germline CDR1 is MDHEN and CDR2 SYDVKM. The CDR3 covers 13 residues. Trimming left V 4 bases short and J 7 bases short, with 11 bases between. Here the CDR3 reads CASSSPPPQPQHF. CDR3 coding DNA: TGTGCCAGCAGTTCCCCCCCCCCCCAGCCCCAGCATTTT.

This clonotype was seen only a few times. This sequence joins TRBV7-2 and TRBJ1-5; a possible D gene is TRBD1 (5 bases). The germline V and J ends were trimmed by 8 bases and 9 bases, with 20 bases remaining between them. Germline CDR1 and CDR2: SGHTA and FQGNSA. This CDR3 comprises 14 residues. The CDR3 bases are TGTGCCAGCGGACCTAGGCGCATCGGGGGGCCCCAGCATTTT. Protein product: CASGPRRIGGPQHF.

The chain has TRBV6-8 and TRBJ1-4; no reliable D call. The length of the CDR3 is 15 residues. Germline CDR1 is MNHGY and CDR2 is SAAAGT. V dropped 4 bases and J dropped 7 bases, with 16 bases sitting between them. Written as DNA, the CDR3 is TGTGCCAGCAGTTCCCCAGGAAAAGGAGGTGAAAAACTGTTTTTT. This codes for CASSSPGKGGEKLFF.

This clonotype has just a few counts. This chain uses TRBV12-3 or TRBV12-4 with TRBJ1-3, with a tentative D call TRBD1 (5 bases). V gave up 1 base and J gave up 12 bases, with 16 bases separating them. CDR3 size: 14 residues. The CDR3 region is CASSLGFGRANIYF. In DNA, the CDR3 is TGTGCCAGCAGTTTAGGCTTCGGCAGGGCGAACATATATTTT.

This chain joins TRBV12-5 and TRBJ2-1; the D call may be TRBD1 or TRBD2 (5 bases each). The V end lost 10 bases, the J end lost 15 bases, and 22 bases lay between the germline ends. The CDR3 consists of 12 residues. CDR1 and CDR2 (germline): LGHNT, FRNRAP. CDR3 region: CATNGAPVQVFF. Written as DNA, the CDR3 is TGTGCTACTAACGGGGCTCCTGTCCAGGTGTTCTTC. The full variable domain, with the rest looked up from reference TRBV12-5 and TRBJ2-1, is DARVTQTPRHKVTEMGQEVTMRCQPILGHNTVFWYRQTMMQGLELLAYFRNRAPLDDSGMPKDRFSAEMPDATLATLKIQPSEPRDSAVYFCATNGAPVQVFFGPGTRLTVL.

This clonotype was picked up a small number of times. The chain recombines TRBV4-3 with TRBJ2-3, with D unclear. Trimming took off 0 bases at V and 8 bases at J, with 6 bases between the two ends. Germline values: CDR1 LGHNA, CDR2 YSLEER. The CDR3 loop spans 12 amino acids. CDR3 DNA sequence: TGCGCCAGCAGCCAAGAGTCGGGTACGCAGTATTTT. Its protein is CASSQESGTQYF.

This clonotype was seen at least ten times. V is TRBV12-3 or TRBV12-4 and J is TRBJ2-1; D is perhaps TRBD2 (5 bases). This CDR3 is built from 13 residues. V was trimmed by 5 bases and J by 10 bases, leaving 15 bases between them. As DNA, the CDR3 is TGTGCCAGCAGTCCCCGACTATCCCGAGAGCAGTTCTTC. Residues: CASSPRLSREQFF.

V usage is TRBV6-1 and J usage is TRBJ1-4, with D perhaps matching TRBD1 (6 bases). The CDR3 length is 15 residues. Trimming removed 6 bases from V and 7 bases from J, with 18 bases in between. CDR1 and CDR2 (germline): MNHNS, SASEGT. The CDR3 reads CASSRPQGGGEKLFF. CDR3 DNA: TGTGCCAGCAGCCGCCCCCAGGGAGGGGGTGAAAAACTGTTTTTT.

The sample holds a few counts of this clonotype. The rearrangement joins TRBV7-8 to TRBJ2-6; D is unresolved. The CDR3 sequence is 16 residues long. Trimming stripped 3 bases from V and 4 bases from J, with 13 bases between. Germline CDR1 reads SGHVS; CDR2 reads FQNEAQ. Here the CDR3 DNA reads TGTGCCAGCAGCTTGCGAGTGGCCGGGGGGGCCAACGTCCTGACTTTC. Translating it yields CASSLRVAGGANVLTF.

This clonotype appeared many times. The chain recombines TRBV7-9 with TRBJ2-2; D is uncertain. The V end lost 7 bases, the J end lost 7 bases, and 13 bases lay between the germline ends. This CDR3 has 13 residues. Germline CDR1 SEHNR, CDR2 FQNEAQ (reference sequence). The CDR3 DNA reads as TGTGCCAGCATCTATGGGTCCGTCGGGGAGCTGTTTTTT. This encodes CASIYGSVGELFF.

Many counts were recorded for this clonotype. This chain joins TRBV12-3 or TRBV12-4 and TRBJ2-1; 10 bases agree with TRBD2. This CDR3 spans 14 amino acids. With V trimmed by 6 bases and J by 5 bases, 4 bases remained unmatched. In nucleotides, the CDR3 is TGTGCCAGCAGACCTAGCGGGGGAAACAATGAGCAGTTCTTC. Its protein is CASRPSGGNNEQFF.

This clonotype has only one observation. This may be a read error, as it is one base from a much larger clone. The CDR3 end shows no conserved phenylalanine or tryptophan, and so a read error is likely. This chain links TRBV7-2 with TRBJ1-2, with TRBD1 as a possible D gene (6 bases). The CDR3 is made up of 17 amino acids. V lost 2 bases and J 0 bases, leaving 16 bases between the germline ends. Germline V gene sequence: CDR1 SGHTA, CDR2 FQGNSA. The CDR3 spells CASSLQGKRIPNYGYTY. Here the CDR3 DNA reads TGTGCCAGCAGCTTACAGGGGAAGCGTATTCCTAACTATGGCTACACCTAC.

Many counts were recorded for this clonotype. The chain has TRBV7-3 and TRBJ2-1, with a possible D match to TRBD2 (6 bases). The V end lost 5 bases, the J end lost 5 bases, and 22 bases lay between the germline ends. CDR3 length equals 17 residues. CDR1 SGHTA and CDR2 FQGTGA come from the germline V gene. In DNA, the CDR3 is TGTGCCAGCAGCCACACGCAACTAGCAGGTCCACACAATGAGCAGTTCTTC. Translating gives CASSHTQLAGPHNEQFF.

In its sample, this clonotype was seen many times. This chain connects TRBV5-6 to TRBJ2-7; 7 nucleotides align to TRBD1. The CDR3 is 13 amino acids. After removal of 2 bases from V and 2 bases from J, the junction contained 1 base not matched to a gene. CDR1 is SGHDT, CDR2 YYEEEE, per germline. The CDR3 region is CASSFGTAYEQYF. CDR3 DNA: TGTGCCAGCAGCTTTGGGACAGCCTACGAGCAGTACTTC.

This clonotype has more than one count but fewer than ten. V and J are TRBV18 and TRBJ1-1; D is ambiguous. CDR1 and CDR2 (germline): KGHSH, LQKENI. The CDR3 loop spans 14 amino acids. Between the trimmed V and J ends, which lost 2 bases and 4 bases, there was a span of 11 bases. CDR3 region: CASSPAGGGTEAFF. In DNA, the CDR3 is TGTGCCAGCTCACCAGCTGGAGGTGGCACTGAAGCTTTCTTT.

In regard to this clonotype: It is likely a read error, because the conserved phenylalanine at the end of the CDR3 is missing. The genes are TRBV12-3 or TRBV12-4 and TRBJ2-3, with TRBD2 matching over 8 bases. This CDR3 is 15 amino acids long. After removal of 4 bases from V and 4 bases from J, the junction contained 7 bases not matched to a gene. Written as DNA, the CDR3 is TGTGCCAGCAGTTCACTTAGCGGGGTCTCAGATACGCAGTATTTA. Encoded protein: CASSSLSGVSDTQYL.

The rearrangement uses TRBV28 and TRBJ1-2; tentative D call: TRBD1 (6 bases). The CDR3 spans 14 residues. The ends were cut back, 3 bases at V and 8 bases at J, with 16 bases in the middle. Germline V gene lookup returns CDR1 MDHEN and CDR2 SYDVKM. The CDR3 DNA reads TGTGCCAGCAGTTTGTCTCCGGGGGCAGGGGGCTACACCTTC. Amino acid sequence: CASSLSPGAGGYTF.

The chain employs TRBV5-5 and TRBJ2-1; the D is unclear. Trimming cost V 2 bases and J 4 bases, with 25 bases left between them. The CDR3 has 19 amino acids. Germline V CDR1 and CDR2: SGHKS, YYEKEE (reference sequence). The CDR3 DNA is TGTGCCAGCAGCTTTGGGCAACTTTGGACCGAACTGATATACAATGAGCAGTTCTTC. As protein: CASSFGQLWTELIYNEQFF.

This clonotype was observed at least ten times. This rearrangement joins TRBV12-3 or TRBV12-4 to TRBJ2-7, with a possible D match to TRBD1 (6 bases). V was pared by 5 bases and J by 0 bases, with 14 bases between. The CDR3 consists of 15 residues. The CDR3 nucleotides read TGTGCCAGCAGTCCCCGACAGGAATTCTCCTACGAGCAGTACTTC. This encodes CASSPRQEFSYEQYF.

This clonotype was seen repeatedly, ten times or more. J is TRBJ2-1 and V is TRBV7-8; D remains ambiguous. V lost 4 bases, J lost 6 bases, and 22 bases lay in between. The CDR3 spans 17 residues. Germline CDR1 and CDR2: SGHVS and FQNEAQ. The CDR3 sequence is CASSSVATRPRSNEQFF. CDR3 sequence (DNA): TGTGCCAGCAGCTCCGTTGCGACTCGACCCCGATCCAATGAGCAGTTCTTC.

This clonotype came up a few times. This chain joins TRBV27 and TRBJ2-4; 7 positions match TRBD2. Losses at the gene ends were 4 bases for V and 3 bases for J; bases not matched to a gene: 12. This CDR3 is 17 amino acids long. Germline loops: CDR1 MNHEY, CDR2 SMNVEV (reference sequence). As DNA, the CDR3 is TGTGCCAGCAGTTCCACCTTCGGGGGGAGGGTCAAAAACATTCAGTACTTC. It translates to CASSSTFGGRVKNIQYF.

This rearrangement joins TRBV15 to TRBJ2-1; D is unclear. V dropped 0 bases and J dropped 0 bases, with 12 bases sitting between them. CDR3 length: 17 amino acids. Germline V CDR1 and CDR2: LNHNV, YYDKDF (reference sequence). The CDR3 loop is CATSRDASPSSYNEQFF. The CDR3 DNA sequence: TGTGCCACCAGCAGAGATGCCAGCCCCAGCTCCTACAATGAGCAGTTCTTC.

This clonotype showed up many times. DNA for the CDR3: TGTGCCAGCAGCTTAAGGACAGGGGGATTGAATCAGCCCCAGCATTTT. It translates to CASSLRTGGLNQPQHF. V and J are TRBV7-8 and TRBJ1-5; 10 bases are a match to TRBD1. Germline V lookup: CDR1 SGHVS, CDR2 FQNEAQ. The length of the CDR3 is 16 residues. V lost 2 bases and J lost 4; bases outside the gene matches: 5. The full variable domain, with the rest looked up from reference TRBV7-8 and TRBJ1-5, is GAGVSQSPRYKVAKRGQDVALRCDPISGHVSLFWYQQALGQGPEFLTYFQNEAQLDKSGLPSDRFFAERPEGSVSTLKIQRTQQEDSAVYLCASSLRTGGLNQPQHFGDGTRLSIL.

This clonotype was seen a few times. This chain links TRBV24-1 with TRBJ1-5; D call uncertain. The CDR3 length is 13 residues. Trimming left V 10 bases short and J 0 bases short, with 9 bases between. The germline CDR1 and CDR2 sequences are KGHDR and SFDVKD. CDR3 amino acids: CATNNYSNQPQHF. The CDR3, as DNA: TGTGCCACGAACAACTATAGCAATCAGCCCCAGCATTTT.

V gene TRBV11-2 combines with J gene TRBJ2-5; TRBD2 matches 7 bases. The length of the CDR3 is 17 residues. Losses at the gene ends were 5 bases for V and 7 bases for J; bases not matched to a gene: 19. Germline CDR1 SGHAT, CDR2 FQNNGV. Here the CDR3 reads CASSPREASARRGTQYF. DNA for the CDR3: TGTGCCAGCAGCCCCCGGGAGGCTAGCGCAAGACGGGGGACCCAGTACTTC.

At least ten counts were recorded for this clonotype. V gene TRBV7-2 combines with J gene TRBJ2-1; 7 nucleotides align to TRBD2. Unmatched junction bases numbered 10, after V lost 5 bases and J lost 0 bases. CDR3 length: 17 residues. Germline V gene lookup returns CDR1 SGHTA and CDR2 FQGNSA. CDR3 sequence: CASSQSPRTSSYNEQFF. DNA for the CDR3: TGTGCCAGCAGCCAGTCGCCTCGGACTAGCTCCTACAATGAGCAGTTCTTC.

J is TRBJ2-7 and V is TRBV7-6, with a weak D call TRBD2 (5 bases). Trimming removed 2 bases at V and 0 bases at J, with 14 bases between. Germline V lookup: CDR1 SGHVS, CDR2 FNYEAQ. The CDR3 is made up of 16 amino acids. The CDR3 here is CASSLRAATTSYEQYF. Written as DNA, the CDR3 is TGTGCCAGCAGCTTACGGGCAGCGACTACCTCCTACGAGCAGTACTTC.

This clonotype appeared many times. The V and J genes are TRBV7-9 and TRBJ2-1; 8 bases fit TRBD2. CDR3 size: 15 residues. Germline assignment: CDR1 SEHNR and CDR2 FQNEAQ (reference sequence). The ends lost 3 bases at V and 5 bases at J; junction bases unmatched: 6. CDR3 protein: CASSFPGLGNNEQFF. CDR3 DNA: TGTGCCAGCAGCTTCCCGGGACTAGGGAACAATGAGCAGTTCTTC.

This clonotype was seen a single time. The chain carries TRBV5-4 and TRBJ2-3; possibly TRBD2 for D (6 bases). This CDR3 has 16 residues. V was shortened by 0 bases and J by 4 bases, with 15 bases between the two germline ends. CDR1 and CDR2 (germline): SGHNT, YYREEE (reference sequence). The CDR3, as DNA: TGTGCCAGCAGCTTGGCCGGACTACTCGCCGCAGATACGCAGTATTTT. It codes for CASSLAGLLAADTQYF.